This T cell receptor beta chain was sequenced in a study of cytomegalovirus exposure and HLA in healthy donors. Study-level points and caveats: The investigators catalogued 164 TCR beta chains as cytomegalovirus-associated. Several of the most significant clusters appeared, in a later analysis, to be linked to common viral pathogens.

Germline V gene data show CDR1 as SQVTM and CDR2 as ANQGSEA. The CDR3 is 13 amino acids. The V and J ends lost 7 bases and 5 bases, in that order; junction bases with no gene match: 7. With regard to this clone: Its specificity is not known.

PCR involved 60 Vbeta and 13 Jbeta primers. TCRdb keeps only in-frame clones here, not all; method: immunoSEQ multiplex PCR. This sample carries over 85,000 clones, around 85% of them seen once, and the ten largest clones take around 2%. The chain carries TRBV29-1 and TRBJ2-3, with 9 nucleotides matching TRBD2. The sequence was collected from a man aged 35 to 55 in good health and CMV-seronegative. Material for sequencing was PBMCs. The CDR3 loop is CSALAGGGDTQYF. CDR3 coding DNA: TGCAGCGCACTAGCGGGCGGTGGAGATACGCAGTATTTT.